This TCR beta chain appears in the sequencing data of a study of blood T cell repertoires in COVID-19. The repertoire was sequenced with immunoSEQ multiplex PCR; TCRdb's copy has only in-frame clones and lacks some. Of fewer than 250,000 clones in the sample, around 84% were seen once. V was shortened by 1 base and J by 3 bases, with 8 bases between the two germline ends. This CDR3 has 14 residues. The germline CDR1 and CDR2 sequences are SGHKS and YYEKEE (reference sequence). Material for sequencing was peripheral blood. The chain couples TRBV5-5 to TRBJ1-5; D is unresolved. This TCR came from a man aged 35-49 years with acute or convalescent COVID-19. CDR3 sequence (DNA): TGTGCCAGCAGCTTGATGGCAGTCAATCAGCCCCAGCATTTT. Its protein product is CASSLMAVNQPQHF.